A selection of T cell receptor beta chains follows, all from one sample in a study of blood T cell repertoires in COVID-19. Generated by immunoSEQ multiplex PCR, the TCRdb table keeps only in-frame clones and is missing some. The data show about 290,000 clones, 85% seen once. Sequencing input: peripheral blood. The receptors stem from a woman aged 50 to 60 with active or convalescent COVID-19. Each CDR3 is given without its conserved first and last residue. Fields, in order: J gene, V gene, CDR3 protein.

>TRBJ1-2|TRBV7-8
ASSLVRQGVPNYGYT
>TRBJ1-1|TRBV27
ASSSPGGPEAF
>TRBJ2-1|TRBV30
AWSLEQLSSQF
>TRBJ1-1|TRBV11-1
ASSLKVGGTTEAF
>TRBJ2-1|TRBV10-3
AISESAGGPDNEQF
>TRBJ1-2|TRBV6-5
ASSSVSMLTRYGYT
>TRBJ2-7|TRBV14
ASRVGAGYHEQY
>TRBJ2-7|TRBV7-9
ASTPGGYEQY
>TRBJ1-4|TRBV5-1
ASSFRQGPNEKLF
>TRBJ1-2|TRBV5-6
ASSLVQDYGYT
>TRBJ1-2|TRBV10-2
ASSESARGYGYT
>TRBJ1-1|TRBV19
ASTFRLGQGNTEAF
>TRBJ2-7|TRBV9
ASSGLAGPPGEQY
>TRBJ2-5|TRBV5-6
ASSLWGEEETQY
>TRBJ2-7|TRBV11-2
ASSATGRYEQY
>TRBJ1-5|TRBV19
ASSIIGQTREPQH
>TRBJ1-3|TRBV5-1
ASSLGQGGTGNTIY
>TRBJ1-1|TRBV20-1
SASWAGGNTEAF
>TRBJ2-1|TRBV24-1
ATSDPAGGVYNEQF
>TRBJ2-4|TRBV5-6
ASSFKTFAKNIQY
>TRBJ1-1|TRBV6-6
ASGLQGDAF
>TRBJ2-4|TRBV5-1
ASSLGVASGLLGVAKNIQY
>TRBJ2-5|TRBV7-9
ASSHRVGSRVYETQY